This T cell receptor beta chain was obtained from a study of blood T cell repertoires in COVID-19. About the study: Samples came from the United States, Italy and Spain, spanning acute and convalescent COVID-19. T cells, B-cell-depleted T cells, or PBMCs provided the cDNA or gDNA that served as material.

After removal of 0 bases from V and 4 bases from J, the junction contained 4 bases not matched to a gene. In germline, CDR1 is MNHEY, CDR2 SVGAGI. This CDR3 has 16 amino acids. To note about this clone: The identical CDR3 is also encoded by other nucleotide sequences in the sample.

As processed by the authors: Researchers report that nucleated cell counts were estimated from reference gene primer amplification. Libraries were prepared by immunoSEQ multiplex PCR; TCRdb keeps only in-frame clonotypes and omits some of them. D and trimming come from the DNA, and the V and J calls and clone size come from that table. The repertoire holds around 140,000 clones, with 60% to 80% as singletons. The sequence came from a woman aged 65 to 85 with acute or convalescent COVID-19. The chain couples TRBV6-5 to TRBJ2-5; TRBD1 matches 11 bases. Source material: peripheral blood. CDR3 amino acids: CASSYSGGTGGETQYF. The DNA for the CDR3 is TGTGCCAGCAGTTACTCCGGAGGGACAGGGGGAGAGACCCAGTACTTC.